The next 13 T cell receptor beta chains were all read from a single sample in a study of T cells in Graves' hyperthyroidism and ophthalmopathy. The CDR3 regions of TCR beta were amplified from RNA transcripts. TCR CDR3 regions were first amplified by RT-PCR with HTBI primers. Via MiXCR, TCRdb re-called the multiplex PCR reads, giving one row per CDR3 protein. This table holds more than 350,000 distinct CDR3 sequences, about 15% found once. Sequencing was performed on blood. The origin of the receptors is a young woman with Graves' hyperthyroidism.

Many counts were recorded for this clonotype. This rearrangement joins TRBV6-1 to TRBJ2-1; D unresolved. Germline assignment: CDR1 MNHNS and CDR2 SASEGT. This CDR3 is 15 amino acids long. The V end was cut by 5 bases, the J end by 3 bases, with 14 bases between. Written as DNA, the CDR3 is TGTGCCAGCAGTAATCGAAGATGGGGCTACAATGAGCAGTTCTTC. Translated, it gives CASSNRRWGYNEQFF.

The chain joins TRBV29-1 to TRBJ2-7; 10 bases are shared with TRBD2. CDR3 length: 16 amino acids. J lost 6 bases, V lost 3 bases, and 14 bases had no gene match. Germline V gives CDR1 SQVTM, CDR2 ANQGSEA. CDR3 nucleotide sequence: TGCAGCGTTGAGTCCTTAGGTCTAGCGGGAGACACCGAGCAGTACTTC. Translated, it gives CSVESLGLAGDTEQYF.

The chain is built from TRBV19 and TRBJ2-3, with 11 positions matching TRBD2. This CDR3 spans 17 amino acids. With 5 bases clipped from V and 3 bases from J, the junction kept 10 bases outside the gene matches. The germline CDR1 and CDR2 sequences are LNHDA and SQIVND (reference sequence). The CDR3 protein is CASSDHGTSGQTDTQYF. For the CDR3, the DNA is TGTGCCAGTAGTGATCACGGGACTAGCGGACAGACAGATACGCAGTATTTT.

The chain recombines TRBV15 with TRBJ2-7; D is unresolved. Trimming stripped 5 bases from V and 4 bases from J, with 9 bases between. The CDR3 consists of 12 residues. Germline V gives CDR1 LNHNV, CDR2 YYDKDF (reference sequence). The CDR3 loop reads CATSGQLYEQYF. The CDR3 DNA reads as TGTGCCACCAGCGGCCAACTTTACGAGCAGTACTTC.

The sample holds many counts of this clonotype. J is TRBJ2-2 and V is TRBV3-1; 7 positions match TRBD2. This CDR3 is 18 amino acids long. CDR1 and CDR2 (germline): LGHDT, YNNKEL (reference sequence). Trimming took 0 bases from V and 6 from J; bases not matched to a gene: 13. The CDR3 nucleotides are TGTGCCAGCAGCCAAGAGGGTTTGCGGGAGAGGTCCTCCGGGGAGCTGTTTTTT. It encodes CASSQEGLRERSSGELFF.

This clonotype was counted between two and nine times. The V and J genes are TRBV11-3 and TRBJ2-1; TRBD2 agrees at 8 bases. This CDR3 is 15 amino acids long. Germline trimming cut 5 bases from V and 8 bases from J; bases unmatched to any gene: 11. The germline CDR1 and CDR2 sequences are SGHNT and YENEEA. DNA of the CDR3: TGTGCCAGCAGCGCCGGCAGCGGGAGAATATATGAGCAGTTCTTC. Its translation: CASSAGSGRIYEQFF.

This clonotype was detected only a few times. The CDR3 sequence: CASSPGTVNQPQHF. CDR3 nucleotide sequence: TGTGCCAGCAGCCCTGGGACAGTCAATCAGCCCCAGCATTTT. V usage is TRBV7-2 and J usage is TRBJ1-5; 7 bases fit TRBD1. The germline CDR1 and CDR2 sequences are SGHTA and FQGNSA. CDR3 length: 14 residues. Trimming cost V 5 bases and J 3 bases; bases outside gene matches: 4.

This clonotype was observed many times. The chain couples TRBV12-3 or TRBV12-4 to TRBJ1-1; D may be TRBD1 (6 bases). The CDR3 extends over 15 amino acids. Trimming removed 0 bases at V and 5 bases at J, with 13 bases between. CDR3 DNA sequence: TGTGCCAGCAGTTTAGCGCTCGGGGGGCGGACTGAAGCTTTCTTT. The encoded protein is CASSLALGGRTEAFF.

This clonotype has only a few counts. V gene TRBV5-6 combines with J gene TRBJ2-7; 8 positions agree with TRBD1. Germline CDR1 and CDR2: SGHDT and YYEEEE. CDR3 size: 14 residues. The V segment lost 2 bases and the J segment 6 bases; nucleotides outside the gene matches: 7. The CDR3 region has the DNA TGTGCCAGCAGCTTTCAGGGGGCGATGGTCGAGCAGTACTTC. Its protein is CASSFQGAMVEQYF.

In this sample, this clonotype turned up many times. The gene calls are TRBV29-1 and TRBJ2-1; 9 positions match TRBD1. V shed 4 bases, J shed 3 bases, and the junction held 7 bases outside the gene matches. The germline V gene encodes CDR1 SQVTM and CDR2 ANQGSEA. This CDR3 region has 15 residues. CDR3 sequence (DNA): TGCAGCGTTGGTTTGGGACAGGGATACTACAATGAGCAGTTCTTC. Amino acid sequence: CSVGLGQGYYNEQFF.

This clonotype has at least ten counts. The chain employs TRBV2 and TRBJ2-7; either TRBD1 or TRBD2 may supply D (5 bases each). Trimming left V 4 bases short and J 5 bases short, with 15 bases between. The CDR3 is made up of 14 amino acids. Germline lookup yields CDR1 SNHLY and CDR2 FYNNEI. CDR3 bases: TGTGCCAGCAGTGGCCGGGACCTCGGGAACGAGCAGTACTTC. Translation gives CASSGRDLGNEQYF.

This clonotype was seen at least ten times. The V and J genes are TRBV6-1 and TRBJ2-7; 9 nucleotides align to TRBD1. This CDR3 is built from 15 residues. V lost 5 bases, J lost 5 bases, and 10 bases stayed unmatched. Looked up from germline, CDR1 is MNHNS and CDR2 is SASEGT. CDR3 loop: CASSKYRDRAHEQYF. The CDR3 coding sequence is TGTGCCAGCAGTAAATACCGGGACAGGGCCCACGAGCAGTACTTC.

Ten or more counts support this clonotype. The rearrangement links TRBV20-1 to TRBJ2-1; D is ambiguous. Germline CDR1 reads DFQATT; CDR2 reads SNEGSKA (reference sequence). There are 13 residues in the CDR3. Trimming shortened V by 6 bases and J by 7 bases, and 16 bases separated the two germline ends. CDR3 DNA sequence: TGCAGTGCAAAATCGGAGTTCAAAAATGAGCAGTTCTTC. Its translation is CSAKSEFKNEQFF.